This TCR beta chain is drawn from a study of T cell repertoires in cytomegalovirus infection. Overall study: It was recently identified HLA-C-restricted and well-studied HLA-B-restricted CMV epitopes that the study used. Broader study findings: CMV-specific TCR beta clonotypes restricted by HLA-C dominated the ex vivo response. Carriers of CMV plus the relevant HLA were identified by cumulative public TCR beta family frequency.

This clonotype was observed a few times. Its antigen is unknown. In TCRdb, the reads were re-called with MiXCR into one record per CDR3 protein. The sample has roughly 990,000 distinct CDR3 sequences, under 40% seen once. The sample was cultured CD8+ T cells from PBMCs, taken from culture after CMV antigen stimulation. The source is a human donor in good health (CMV status not recorded). Some clones in this sample may be carry-over from other donors' samples.

CDR3 coding DNA: TGTGCCAGCTCAGAGCCTCTCGGGACAGACCAAGAGACCCAGTACTTC. Translation: CASSEPLGTDQETQYF. The chain carries TRBV18 and TRBJ2-5; 7 nucleotides align to TRBD1. Germline assignment: CDR1 KGHSH and CDR2 LQKENI. The CDR3 contains 16 residues. The V segment lost 5 bases and the J segment 0 bases; nucleotides outside the gene matches: 9.